The 32 T cell receptor beta chains reported below all come from one sample, sequenced in a study of blood T cell repertoires in COVID-19. This table comes from immunoSEQ multiplex PCR, and its TCRdb copy is limited to in-frame clones, with some not included. The profile shows tens of thousands of clones, roughly four fifths of them singletons. The sequenced sample was peripheral blood. Receptor source: a human donor in a cohort sampled during active or convalescent COVID-19.

This chain links TRBV11-2 with TRBJ2-7, with a tentative D call TRBD2 (6 bases). Between the trimmed V and J ends, which lost 1 base and 7 bases, there was a span of 20 bases. This CDR3 is 16 amino acids long. The germline V gene has CDR1 SGHAT and CDR2 FQNNGV. This CDR3 reads CASSLGSGPTYWEQYV. The CDR3 bases are TGTGCCAGCAGCTTAGGTAGCGGTCCTACGTACTGGGAGCAGTACGTC.

The rearrangement links TRBV6-1 to TRBJ1-1, with D uncertain. The CDR3 spans 12 residues. The germline V gene has CDR1 MNHNS and CDR2 SASEGT. V was pared by 3 bases and J by 3 bases, with 5 bases between. CDR3 DNA: TGTGCCAGCAGTGAGTCGTACACTGAAGCTTTCTTT. Translating gives CASSESYTEAFF.

This clone was seen just once. The gene calls are TRBV7-8 and TRBJ2-5; D possibly corresponds to TRBD2 (6 bases). V was cut by 1 base and J by 2 bases, with 14 bases left in between. Germline CDR1 and CDR2: SGHVS and FQNEAQ. The length of the CDR3 is 16 residues. The CDR3 reads CASSLDLGREQETQYF. Written as DNA, the CDR3 is TGTGCCAGCAGCTTAGATCTCGGGAGAGAACAAGAGACCCAGTACTTC.

The V gene is TRBV7-2, the J gene TRBJ2-5; TRBD2 agrees at 12 bases. Germline CDR1 and CDR2: SGHTA and FQGNSA. V lost 3 bases to trimming and J lost 1 base; unmatched junction nucleotides: 6. The CDR3 has 17 amino acids. CDR3 in amino acids: CASSFRLAGDFQETQYF. The CDR3 DNA reads as TGTGCCAGCAGCTTCCGACTAGCGGGAGATTTCCAAGAGACCCAGTACTTC.

This sequence joins TRBV5-1 and TRBJ2-7; TRBD2 agrees at 8 bases. The CDR3 runs to 14 residues. The trim removed 1 base at V and 0 bases at J, leaving 0 bases unmatched. CDR1 is SGHRS, CDR2 YFSETQ, per germline. Here the CDR3 reads CASSLSGSSYEQYF. The CDR3, as DNA: TGCGCCAGCAGCTTGAGCGGGAGCTCCTACGAGCAGTACTTC.

CDR3 nucleotide sequence: TGTGCCAGCAGCTCCTATTCCGGGACAGGCTCCTACGAGCAGTACTTC. Its protein is CASSSYSGTGSYEQYF. The rearrangement uses TRBV3-1 (or the pseudogene TRBV3-2) and TRBJ2-7; 8 positions match TRBD1. This CDR3 has 16 amino acids. Per germline, CDR1 LGHDT and CDR2 YNNKEL (reference sequence). The V and J ends lost 5 bases and 0 bases, in that order; junction bases with no gene match: 9.

The V and J genes are TRBV4-3 and TRBJ1-4; D unresolved. CDR1 is LGHNA, CDR2 YSLEER, per germline. Trimming cost V 0 bases and J 8 bases, with 7 bases left between them. The CDR3 runs 13 residues. The DNA of the CDR3 is TGCGCCAGCAGCCAAGATACAGCCGAAAAACTGTTTTTT. Residues: CASSQDTAEKLFF.

This clone was found a few times. The chain links TRBV5-1 to TRBJ2-1, with D perhaps matching TRBD2 (7 bases). Per the germline V gene, CDR1 is SGHRS and CDR2 is YFSETQ. This CDR3 is 15 amino acids long. Trimming cost V 2 bases and J 8 bases, with 17 bases left between them. CDR3 nucleotide sequence: TGCGCCAGCAGCTTTTTTGGGACGGGGGGCCATGAGCAGTTCTTC. Amino acids: CASSFFGTGGHEQFF.

The chain couples TRBV29-1 to TRBJ1-2, with 7 nucleotides matching TRBD1. The germline V gene encodes CDR1 SQVTM and CDR2 ANQGSEA. The J segment lost 7 bases and the V segment lost 1 base, leaving 6 bases of the junction unmatched. This CDR3 region has 13 residues. The CDR3 sequence is CSVEGQGFGGYTF. In DNA form, the CDR3 reads TGCAGCGTTGAAGGACAGGGCTTCGGTGGCTACACCTTC.

In DNA form, the CDR3 reads TGTGCCAGCAGTTTTGAGACTAGCGGCCCGGAGTATTTT. This gives the protein CASSFETSGPEYF. V and J are TRBV12-3 or TRBV12-4 and TRBJ2-3; 9 nucleotides line up with TRBD2. The J segment lost 13 bases and the V segment lost 3 bases, leaving 8 bases of the junction unmatched. The CDR3 contains 13 residues.

This chain connects TRBV24-1 to TRBJ1-6; 8 positions agree with TRBD1. The V and J ends lost 2 bases and 8 bases, in that order; junction bases with no gene match: 10. The CDR3 is made up of 17 amino acids. Germline-derived CDR1 and CDR2 are KGHDR and SFDVKD. The CDR3 bases are TGTGCCACCAGTGATTCCCGAGACAGGGGTTCGGATTCACCCCTCCACTTT. Translated, it gives CATSDSRDRGSDSPLHF.

This clone was detected a few times. The V call is TRBV2, the J call TRBJ2-1, with D perhaps matching TRBD1 (6 bases). This CDR3 has 13 amino acids. Between the trimmed V and J ends, which lost 6 bases and 9 bases, there was a span of 15 bases. Per germline, CDR1 SNHLY and CDR2 FYNNEI. The DNA for the CDR3 is TGTGCCAGCAGGGATCAGGGGCAGGGTGAGCAGTTCTTC. It specifies CASRDQGQGEQFF.

V and J are TRBV7-8 and TRBJ1-1, with a possible D match to TRBD1 (6 bases). CDR1 is SGHVS and CDR2 is FQNEAQ in the germline V gene. This CDR3 is built from 14 residues. Trimming left V 5 bases short and J 0 bases short, with 10 bases between. The CDR3 loop is CASSRDRLNTEAFF. The CDR3, as DNA: TGTGCCAGCAGCCGAGACAGGCTGAACACTGAAGCTTTCTTT.

The chain joins TRBV6-5 to TRBJ1-3, with TRBD1 as a possible D gene (5 bases). The CDR3 contains 15 residues. Between the trimmed V and J ends, which lost 4 bases and 0 bases, there was a span of 10 bases. Germline values: CDR1 MNHEY, CDR2 SVGAGI. CDR3 sequence reads: CASSSGGGSGNTIYF. The CDR3 region has the DNA TGTGCCAGCAGTTCCGGGGGGGGCTCTGGAAACACCATATATTTT.

Written as DNA, the CDR3 is TGCGCCAGCAGCGCGACTAGCGGGGTGAACACCGGGGAGCTGTTTTTT. Its translation is CASSATSGVNTGELFF. The rearrangement joins TRBV5-1 to TRBJ2-2; TRBD2 matches at 11 bases. V shed 4 bases, J shed 1 base, and the junction held 3 bases outside the gene matches. CDR1 is SGHRS, CDR2 YFSETQ, per germline. The CDR3 has 16 amino acids.

This chain joins TRBV3-1 (or the pseudogene TRBV3-2) and TRBJ1-5, with a possible D match to TRBD1 (5 bases). Trimming pared 2 bases from V and 4 bases from J, leaving 9 bases between. The CDR3 runs 14 residues. The germline V gene encodes CDR1 LGHDT and CDR2 YNNKEL (reference sequence). The CDR3 region has the DNA TGTGCCAGCAGCCAAAAGGGGAAGAATCAGCCCCAGCATTTT. This codes for CASSQKGKNQPQHF.

The J gene is TRBJ1-1, the V gene TRBV10-3; D is ambiguous. CDR1 ENHRY and CDR2 SYGVKD come from the germline V gene. This CDR3 has 14 amino acids. V lost 3 bases and J lost 1, with 9 bases in between. The CDR3 here is CAISDQNWNTEAFF. The CDR3 DNA is TGTGCCATCAGTGACCAGAATTGGAACACTGAAGCTTTCTTT.

The gene calls are TRBV28 and TRBJ1-1, with unresolved D. V dropped 5 bases and J dropped 7 bases, with 14 bases sitting between them. Germline V lookup: CDR1 MDHEN, CDR2 SYDVKM. This CDR3 has 13 residues. For the CDR3, the DNA is TGTGCCAGCAGTCCCCCCATTTTTAGTGAAGCTTTCTTT. Residues: CASSPPIFSEAFF.

The chain is built from TRBV6-5 and TRBJ1-5; D is undetermined. Trimming pared 2 bases from V and 7 bases from J, leaving 9 bases between. Germline V gene data show CDR1 as MNHEY and CDR2 as SVGAGI. The CDR3 consists of 13 residues. CDR3 amino acids: CASSYREGQPQHF. CDR3 DNA sequence: TGTGCCAGCAGTTACCGGGAGGGACAGCCCCAGCATTTT.

Notes on this clone: Within the sample, other DNA sequences also encode this same CDR3. The chain couples TRBV5-1 to TRBJ2-1, with 13 nucleotides matching TRBD2. The ends lost 3 bases at V and 1 base at J; junction bases unmatched: 4. CDR1 SGHRS and CDR2 YFSETQ come from the germline V gene. The CDR3 is made up of 17 amino acids. The CDR3 loop reads CASSWTSGSPSYNEQFF. CDR3 bases: TGCGCCAGCAGCTGGACTAGCGGGAGCCCTTCCTACAATGAGCAGTTCTTC.

The chain combines TRBV11-3 with TRBJ2-2; 10 nucleotides line up with TRBD2. The CDR3 contains 17 residues. V was clipped by 2 bases and J by 3 bases; unmatched bases: 6. The germline CDR1 and CDR2 sequences are SGHNT and YENEEA. DNA of the CDR3: TGTGCCAGCAGCTTATCGGGCCTAGCGGGAGACACCGGGGAGCTGTTTTTT. It specifies CASSLSGLAGDTGELFF.

CDR3 in DNA: TGTGCCAGCAGCCCCACTAGCGGGAGCACAGATACGCAGTATTTT. This codes for CASSPTSGSTDTQYF. J is TRBJ2-3 and V is TRBV3-1 (or the pseudogene TRBV3-2), with TRBD2 matching 9 bases. Germline trimming cut 4 bases from V and 0 bases from J; bases unmatched to any gene: 2. The length of the CDR3 is 15 residues. CDR1 and CDR2 (germline): LGHDT, YNNKEL (reference sequence).

This chain links TRBV4-1 with TRBJ2-7; 8 bases line up with TRBD2. There are 15 residues in the CDR3. The V gene's germline CDR1 is MGHRA and CDR2 YSYEKL. Trimming at V came to 4 bases and at J to 4 bases, leaving 9 bases not matched to a gene. CDR3 nucleotides: TGCGCCAGCAGCCCCGCCCCGGGACTAGGGTACGAGCAGTACGTC. This sequence encodes CASSPAPGLGYEQYV.

The V call is TRBV7-9, the J call TRBJ2-5; 7 bases are a match to TRBD2. The length of the CDR3 is 14 residues. CDR1 is SEHNR, CDR2 FQNEAQ, per germline (reference sequence). V dropped 5 bases and J dropped 10; count of bases not matched to a gene: 13. The CDR3 protein is CASSRLGRGDDQYF. Written as DNA, the CDR3 is TGTGCCAGCAGCCGACTGGGGAGGGGCGACGACCAGTACTTC.

V usage is TRBV4-1 and J usage is TRBJ1-5; D might be TRBD1 (5 bases). Trimming stripped 1 base from V and 3 bases from J, with 7 bases between. This CDR3 spans 14 amino acids. In germline, CDR1 is MGHRA, CDR2 YSYEKL. The CDR3 reads CASSQGQLNQPQHF. Here the CDR3 DNA reads TGCGCCAGCAGCCAAGGACAGCTCAATCAGCCCCAGCATTTT.

This clone has more than one count but fewer than ten. This chain uses TRBV5-1 with TRBJ2-7, with D tentatively TRBD1 (5 bases). Trimming shortened V by 5 bases and J by 0 bases, and 15 bases separated the two germline ends. The CDR3 loop spans 15 amino acids. Germline V CDR1 and CDR2: SGHRS, YFSETQ. The CDR3 loop is CASRSGSYSSYEQYF. For the CDR3, the DNA is TGCGCCAGCAGGTCAGGGTCCTATAGCTCCTACGAGCAGTACTTC. Looking up the rest from reference TRBV5-1 and TRBJ2-7 gives the full variable domain: KAGVTQTPRYLIKTRGQQVTLSCSPISGHRSVSWYQQTPGQGLQFLFEYFSETQRNKGNFPGRFSGRQFSNSRSEMNVSTLELGDSALYLCASRSGSYSSYEQYFGPGTRLTVT.

V usage is TRBV6-1 and J usage is TRBJ2-1; no clear D. Germline V CDR1 and CDR2: MNHNS, SASEGT. The CDR3 has 14 amino acids. V lost 2 bases to trimming and J lost 6 bases, with 11 bases between them. CDR3 residues: CASSERYNSNEQFF. In DNA, the CDR3 is TGTGCCAGCAGTGAAAGGTACAACAGCAATGAGCAGTTCTTC.

The V and J genes are TRBV6-5 and TRBJ1-2; TRBD1 matches at 7 bases. Germline CDR1 and CDR2: MNHEY and SVGAGI. The CDR3 consists of 13 residues. The junction had 1 base not matched to a gene; V was cut back by 3 bases and J by 3 bases. CDR3 sequence reads: CASSYGTDYGYTF. The CDR3 DNA follows: TGTGCCAGCAGTTATGGGACAGACTATGGCTACACCTTC.

This CDR3 is CASSKGQGETQYF. CDR3 nucleotide sequence: TGTGCCAGCAGTAAGGGACAGGGCGAGACCCAGTACTTC. This chain uses TRBV27 with TRBJ2-5; 9 positions agree with TRBD1. The CDR3 is 13 amino acids. The germline V gene has CDR1 MNHEY and CDR2 SMNVEV (reference sequence). Unmatched junction bases numbered 3, after V lost 5 bases and J lost 5 bases.

This clone was detected once. The rearrangement links TRBV29-1 to TRBJ1-1, with TRBD1 identical over 8 bases. CDR3 length: 14 amino acids. CDR1 is SQVTM and CDR2 is ANQGSEA in the germline V gene. V dropped 3 bases and J dropped 7; count of bases not matched to a gene: 10. The CDR3 region is CSVDLGRGLVEAFF. DNA of the CDR3: TGCAGCGTTGATCTGGGCAGGGGGCTAGTTGAAGCTTTCTTT.

The rearrangement uses TRBV10-2 and TRBJ2-1, with TRBD2 matching 7 bases. The CDR3 covers 13 residues. The V gene's germline CDR1 is WSHSY and CDR2 SAAADI. The J segment lost 2 bases and the V segment lost 8 bases, leaving 3 bases of the junction unmatched. The CDR3 loop is CASGAGAYNEQFF. CDR3 coding DNA: TGCGCCAGCGGGGCGGGAGCCTACAATGAGCAGTTCTTC.

This clone was counted between two and nine times. The chain is built from TRBV7-9 and TRBJ1-2; no clear D gene. Trimming left V 5 bases short and J 8 bases short, with 12 bases between. This CDR3 contains 12 residues. The V gene's germline CDR1 is SEHNR and CDR2 FQNEAQ (reference sequence). This CDR3 is CASSDPAGGYTF. In DNA form, the CDR3 reads TGTGCCAGCAGCGATCCTGCGGGGGGCTACACCTTC. Full variable domain (remainder filled in from reference TRBV7-9 and TRBJ1-2): DTGVSQNPRHKITKRGQNVTFRCDPISEHNRLYWYRQTLGQGPEFLTYFQNEAQLEKSRLLSDRFSAERPKGSFSTLEIQRTEQGDSAMYLCASSDPAGGYTFGSGTRLTVV.